Sequencing of this T cell receptor beta chain was carried out in a study of a mutant IDH1 vaccine in newly diagnosed glioma. The ends lost 6 bases at V and 4 bases at J; junction bases unmatched: 6. This CDR3 comprises 15 residues. Per the germline V gene, CDR1 is KGHSH and CDR2 is LQKENI. Time point indicated: baseline, week 1 (first vaccination visit). Treatment denoted: pre-vaccination baseline after standard-of-care therapy. Turning to this clone: The antigen is not known.

Study observations and caveats: Evidence of vaccine-induced immune responses was documented in about 93% of patients.

The assay was immunoSEQ multiplex PCR, and TCRdb's table has in-frame clones only and misses some. The table lists about 51,000 clones, 60% to 85% of them singletons. This TCR was recovered from a woman in her thirties or forties with glioma. Sequenced material: PBMCs, taken from a glioma patient treated with radiotherapy, temozolomide or both. The genes are TRBV18 and TRBJ2-2; 9 positions match TRBD1. The CDR3 is CASSPWTGATGELFF. In DNA, the CDR3 is TGTGCCAGCTCCCCGTGGACAGGGGCCACCGGGGAGCTGTTTTTT.